The T cell receptor (beta chain) under discussion was sequenced for a study of blood T cell repertoires in COVID-19. For the study at large: Acute and convalescent COVID-19 specimens originated in the United States, Italy and Spain.

Germline V lookup: CDR1 MNHEY, CDR2 SVGAGI. There are 13 residues in the CDR3. V shed 7 bases and J shed 8 bases, with 17 bases lying between them. Recruitment covered under 25 US areas and drew participants whose ages spanned about 18 to 100 years. Participants' own reports of clinical history determined their cohort assignment. As handled by the study authors: Amplification of reference gene primers provided the estimated nucleated cell counts. The protocol was immunoSEQ multiplex PCR, while the TCRdb copy is restricted to in-frame clones and leaves out a portion. The V and J calls and the clone size are those of that table, but D and trimming were determined from the DNA. The data contain around 160,000 clones, roughly 90% of them singletons.

Sequenced: PBMCs or T cells enriched from blood (not recorded which). This chain joins TRBV6-5 and TRBJ1-1, with a weak D call TRBD1 (5 bases). The sequence was collected from a woman in her thirties with acute COVID-19. The CDR3 sequence is CASTRERLSEAFF. In DNA, the CDR3 is TGTGCCAGCACCAGGGAAAGATTGTCAGAAGCTTTCTTT.